A selection of T cell receptor beta chains follows, all from one sample in a study of OX40 agonist ivuxolimab in advanced cancers. Method: immunoSEQ multiplex PCR; TCRdb's copy keeps in-frame clones and lacks some. Counted here are over 35,000 clones, 80% to 90% occurring once; the ten biggest clones make up approximately 10%. Source: CD4+ or CD8+ T cells sorted from blood, taken in a trial of the OX40 agonist ivuxolimab. The origin of the receptors is an adult with an advanced solid tumor such as melanoma, head and neck, liver or kidney cancer. Each CDR3 is given with its conserved first and last residue. A D gene is named only where the DNA matches it firmly. Not all rows give a size; the values are once, few, many and, for expanded clones, a class.

J gene	CDR3 length	V gene	D gene	clone size	CDR3 protein	CDR3 DNA
TRBJ2-1	15	TRBV7-3	NA	NA	CASSPRLGGGDEQFF	TGTGCCAGCAGCCCTCGACTCGGAGGGGGGGATGAGCAGTTCTTC
TRBJ2-1	14	TRBV7-2	NA	NA	CASSLEAGINEQFF	TGTGCCAGCAGCTTAGAGGCGGGGATCAATGAGCAGTTCTTC
TRBJ2-5	13	TRBV19	TRBD2	NA	CATGLALQETQYF	TGTGCCACGGGACTAGCCCTACAAGAGACCCAGTACTTC
TRBJ2-7	15	TRBV19	NA	NA	CASSIAGTAPYEQYF	TGTGCCAGTAGTATCGCGGGGACTGCTCCCTACGAGCAGTACTTC
TRBJ1-5	16	TRBV9	TRBD1	NA	CASSAGGGQGGQPQHF	TGTGCCAGCAGCGCGGGAGGGGGACAGGGTGGTCAGCCCCAGCATTTT
TRBJ1-4	14	TRBV12-5	TRBD1	NA	CASGLGQAFEKLFF	TGTGCTAGTGGCCTCGGACAGGCCTTTGAAAAACTGTTTTTT
TRBJ2-5	15	TRBV5-6	NA	NA	CASSLARPLGETQYF	TGTGCCAGCAGCTTGGCCCGCCCCTTGGGGGAGACCCAGTACTTC
TRBJ2-1	15	TRBV5-6	NA	NA	CASSLVGLGLDEQFF	TGTGCCAGCAGCTTGGTGGGACTCGGTTTGGATGAGCAGTTCTTC
TRBJ1-1	16	TRBV5-1	NA	NA	CASSLAGVQGNTEAFF	TGCGCCAGCAGCTTGGCCGGCGTGCAGGGGAACACTGAAGCTTTCTTT
TRBJ1-1	15	TRBV5-4	NA	NA	CASSLYSGLNTEAFF	TGTGCCAGCAGCTTGTACTCAGGGCTGAACACTGAAGCTTTCTTT
TRBJ1-2	15	TRBV4-3	TRBD1	few	CASSQSAGGSDGYTF	TGCGCCAGCAGCCAGTCCGCAGGGGGATCGGATGGCTACACCTTC
TRBJ2-3	14	TRBV4-3	NA	NA	CASSQGGGTDTQYF	TGCGCCAGCAGCCAAGGCGGGGGCACAGATACGCAGTATTTT
TRBJ2-7	13	TRBV11-2	NA	NA	CASSSGLSYEQYF	TGTGCCAGCAGTTCAGGTCTCTCCTACGAGCAGTACTTC
TRBJ1-6	14	TRBV6-1	TRBD1	NA	CASTRQGAHSPLHF	TGTGCCAGCACCAGACAGGGGGCGCATTCACCCCTCCACTTT
TRBJ1-1	15	TRBV19	NA	NA	CASSPIPRRNTEAFF	TGTGCCAGTAGTCCAATACCGCGTAGGAACACTGAAGCTTTCTTT
TRBJ2-7	13	TRBV11-2	NA	few	CASSLGVAYEQYF	TGTGCCAGCAGCTTAGGGGTGGCCTACGAGCAGTACTTC
TRBJ1-4	18	TRBV4-3	NA	NA	CASSLGRRVTHGNEKLFF	TGCGCCAGCAGCCTCGGTAGGAGGGTAACCCATGGTAATGAAAAACTGTTTTTT
TRBJ1-5	15	TRBV9	NA	NA	CASSPSWGRDQPQHF	TGTGCCAGCAGCCCTTCATGGGGGAGGGATCAGCCCCAGCATTTT
TRBJ2-7	15	TRBV4-3	NA	NA	CASSQDTRGTHEQYF	TGCGCCAGCAGCCAAGATACACGGGGGACGCACGAGCAGTACTTC
TRBJ2-4	15	TRBV7-9	NA	NA	CASSDRTLAKNIQYF	TGTGCCAGCAGCGATCGGACGCTAGCCAAAAACATTCAGTACTTC
TRBJ1-1	15	TRBV5-1	TRBD1	NA	CASSLRTGPNTEAFF	TGCGCCAGCAGCTTAAGGACAGGGCCGAACACTGAAGCTTTCTTT
TRBJ1-4	16	TRBV4-1	NA	NA	CASSQDRGFGDEKLFF	TGCGCCAGCAGCCAAGACAGGGGTTTCGGAGATGAAAAACTGTTTTTT
TRBJ1-1	17	TRBV10-3	NA	NA	CAISERREGIMNTEAFF	TGTGCCATCAGTGAGAGGAGGGAGGGGATCATGAACACTGAAGCTTTCTTT
TRBJ2-1	15	TRBV28	NA	NA	CASSLELLSYNEQFF	TGTGCCAGCAGTTTGGAATTACTCTCCTACAATGAGCAGTTCTTC
TRBJ2-7	15	TRBV19	NA	NA	CASSISHSGSYEQYF	TGTGCCAGTAGTATATCCCACTCGGGGTCCTACGAGCAGTACTTC
TRBJ2-7	15	TRBV5-5	TRBD2	NA	CASSPGLAGAYEQYF	TGTGCCAGCAGCCCTGGACTAGCGGGAGCGTACGAGCAGTACTTC
TRBJ2-3	15	TRBV7-9	TRBD2	NA	CASSFASGRPDTQYF	TGTGCCAGCAGCTTTGCTAGCGGGAGACCAGATACGCAGTATTTT
TRBJ2-1	13	TRBV6-5	NA	NA	CASSFKRGGEQFF	TGTGCCAGCAGTTTTAAACGAGGGGGTGAGCAGTTCTTC
TRBJ2-7	13	TRBV5-4	TRBD1	NA	CASSFGTAYEQYF	TGTGCCAGCAGCTTCGGGACAGCCTACGAGCAGTACTTC
TRBJ1-2	14	TRBV19	NA	NA	CASSIVSGDYGYTF	TGTGCCAGTAGTATAGTCTCAGGGGACTATGGCTACACCTTC
TRBJ1-1	15	TRBV4-3	NA	NA	CASSQDEGLNTEAFF	TGCGCCAGCAGCCAAGATGAAGGGTTGAACACTGAAGCTTTCTTT
TRBJ1-2	16	TRBV27	TRBD1	few	CASRRTPGQENYGYTF	TGTGCCAGCAGGCGAACTCCGGGACAGGAAAACTATGGCTACACCTTC
TRBJ1-3	15	TRBV9	NA	NA	CASSVDVGSGNTIYF	TGTGCCAGCAGCGTAGATGTGGGCTCCGGAAACACCATATATTTT